The TCR beta chain described here comes from a study of blood T cell repertoires in COVID-19. Across the study: Material from acute and convalescent COVID-19 was sourced from the United States, Italy and Spain. In each case, the material was cDNA or gDNA derived from T cells, B-cell-depleted T cells, or PBMCs.

CDR3 size: 16 residues. The V gene end was trimmed by 5 bases and the J gene end by 1 base; junction bases not matched to a gene: 7. CDR1 and CDR2 from the germline V gene are MGHDK and SYGVNS. The authors' processing: It was from reference gene primer amplification that nucleated cell counts were estimated. Libraries were prepared by immunoSEQ multiplex PCR; TCRdb keeps only in-frame clonotypes and omits some of them. V and J calls and clone size are given by that table; D and trimming were obtained from the DNA. The repertoire includes 100,000 to 120,000 clones, approximately 90% of them detected once, and approximately 4.5% sits in the top ten.

V is TRBV25-1 and J is TRBJ2-2; 7 nucleotides agree with TRBD1. The sequenced sample consisted of peripheral blood. The receptor's source is a woman aged 50 to 60 with acute or convalescent COVID-19. The CDR3 spells CASSRATGVNTGELFF. The CDR3 bases are TGTGCCAGCAGTAGGGCCACAGGGGTGAACACCGGGGAGCTGTTTTTT.